Listed below are T cell receptor beta chains from one sample, sequenced in a study of blood T cell repertoires in COVID-19. Clones were sequenced by immunoSEQ multiplex PCR, and TCRdb holds only the in-frame ones, with some missing. The sample lists about 160,000 clones, 87% seen once, with around 4% in the top ten. Sequenced material: peripheral blood. All receptors derive from a woman in her sixties who had recovered from COVID-19. Both conserved end residues are part of each CDR3. Where a row states a size, it is once, few, many or the class of an expanded clone; other rows omit it.

J	size	V	CDR3
TRBJ2-7	NA	TRBV5-8	CASSVPGTGTYEQYF
TRBJ2-3	NA	TRBV7-2	CASSSPSGGTDTQYF
TRBJ1-4	NA	TRBV6-5	CASKGWKNEKLFF
TRBJ1-4	NA	TRBV3-1/TRBV3-2	CASSTRTGPGEKLFF
TRBJ1-3	NA	TRBV7-9	CASSLEHPRNTIYF
TRBJ2-7	NA	TRBV28	CASSPILSTGLYEQYF
TRBJ2-5	NA	TRBV11-3	CASSSGGAQETQYF
TRBJ1-5	NA	TRBV4-1	CASSQDYTNQPQHF
TRBJ2-5	NA	TRBV4-1	CASSQDRSGSGGETQYF
TRBJ1-1	NA	TRBV19	CASEGLGRTLNTEAFF
TRBJ1-1	NA	TRBV10-3	CAIMAVMNTEAFF
TRBJ2-2	NA	TRBV10-1	CASSVTSGGNTGELFF
TRBJ2-3	NA	TRBV6-4	CASSFGTESTDTQYF
TRBJ2-7	NA	TRBV14	CASSRGQGVSYEQYF
TRBJ2-1	once	TRBV30	CAWSVGLAGNNEQFF
TRBJ1-4	NA	TRBV18	CASSISVATNEKLFF
TRBJ1-1	NA	TRBV5-4	CASSSLDRTNTEAFF
TRBJ2-1	NA	TRBV6-1	CASSEVAGAYNEQFF
TRBJ1-4	few	TRBV4-2	CASSQGYATNEKLFF
TRBJ1-6	once	TRBV28	CASSWDRVGNRTPLHF
TRBJ1-2	NA	TRBV27	CASSVSRMQADGYTF